This T cell receptor (beta chain) was sequenced in a study of cytomegalovirus exposure and HLA in healthy donors (dated by TCRdb to the late 2010s). In terms of the full investigation: According to a later analysis, the roughly 130 validation repertoires were produced on the same platform as the roughly 700 repertoires of the first cohort. The aim of the study was to test whether cataloging public T cell receptors could identify signatures of past pathogen exposure. Along with the approximately 700-subject first cohort, a separate validation cohort of over a hundred different subjects was used. The study combined high-throughput TCR immunosequencing, statistical association of individual TCRs with disease status, and machine learning to predict cytomegalovirus infection status. Findings and caveats that apply to the study as a whole: All 120 or so repertoires were used to score co-occurrence in the validation cohort in a later analysis, because that analysis had no HLA typing for the cohort. Three of the identified cytomegalovirus-associated TCR beta chains were confirmed in vitro to be specific for cytomegalovirus antigens. In the study, about 150 TCR beta chains were listed as associated with cytomegalovirus. It was suggested by the authors that the approach could potentially be generalized to other disease states and immunological phenotypes. Subsequent analysis determined that TCRs grouped into clusters in the first cohort also showed a tendency toward co-occurrence across the 120 or so validation repertoires, and roughly 94% of cluster scores exceeded 0. In both the original and validation cohorts, the classifier was reported to diagnose cytomegalovirus status with high specificity and sensitivity. While some public TCRs were present in many individuals, most TCR sequences turned up only very rarely across donors.

Receptor libraries were prepared by the immunoSEQ multiplex PCR assay. As for the authors' bioinformatics: To diagnose cytomegalovirus status from the catalog of TCR beta chain sequences, a statistical classification framework was built. Entries here come from immuneACCESS through TCRdb and include only in-frame sequences with V and J called. Some clones fail to appear in such tables; in the studies checked, an unresolved V gene covers under half of the shortfall, and the cause of the remainder is unknown. V, J and clone size are those of that table, while D and trimming were read from the DNA. Recorded for this sample are 150,000 to 200,000 clones; about 82% of them occurred a single time. Of the sample, almost 1.5% falls within the top ten clones. Details on this clone: What antigen it recognizes has not been identified. No qualities accompany the bases; no much larger clone lies one base away.

At the junction V is shortened by 3 bases and J by 0 bases, with 9 bases in between. The CDR3 sequence holds 15 residues, the cysteine and phenylalanine included. Only the CDR3 DNA stays, 45 bases, in frame from base 1. The germline V gene (reference sequence) provides CDR1 LNHDA and CDR2 SQIVND. Separate from the approximately 670-subject first cohort, the validation cohort of 90 to 150 subjects was the group to which the donors belonged. Sequencing input: PBMCs. The chain is assembled from TRBV19 and TRBJ1-5, with an unclear D gene assignment. The clonotype originates from a woman aged 18 to 35 in good health and CMV-seronegative. The DNA sequence is given as TGTGCCAGTAGTATGGGCTGGAATAGCAATCAGCCCCAGCATTTT. Translated, this gives CASSMGWNSNQPQHF.